These 31 T cell receptor beta chains came from one sample sequenced in a study of cytomegalovirus exposure and HLA in healthy donors. The assay was immunoSEQ multiplex PCR, and TCRdb's table has in-frame clones only and misses some. The table shows 100,000 or so clones, with about 90% occurring only once. The source material was PBMCs. The receptors were sampled from a man aged 18 to 30 in good health and CMV-seropositive.

This chain connects TRBV28 to TRBJ2-5; maybe TRBD2 (5 bases). CDR1 is MDHEN, CDR2 SYDVKM, per germline. Trimming removed 7 bases from V and 4 bases from J, with 13 bases in between. There are 13 residues in the CDR3. CDR3 in amino acids: CASKTGLLETQYF. The CDR3 DNA follows: TGTGCCAGCAAGACGGGGTTGTTAGAGACCCAGTACTTC.

The V and J genes are TRBV5-8 and TRBJ2-3, with D maybe TRBD1 (5 bases). Germline CDR1 SGHTS, CDR2 YDEGEE. This CDR3 is 14 amino acids long. The V and J ends lost 2 bases and 2 bases respectively, with 9 bases between them. The CDR3 nucleotides read TGTGCCAGCAGCTTCAGGACACCCACAGATACGCAGTATTTT. Its protein is CASSFRTPTDTQYF.

J is TRBJ2-2 and V is TRBV9; possible D gene TRBD2, 6 bases. V lost 3 bases, J lost 0 bases, and 12 bases lay in between. CDR3 length: 16 amino acids. Germline CDR1 is SGDLS and CDR2 is YYNGEE. CDR3 in DNA: TGTGCCAGCAGCGCATACGGGACTCCGAACACCGGGGAGCTGTTTTTT. This encodes CASSAYGTPNTGELFF.

The chain uses TRBV18 and TRBJ2-6; the D gene is possibly TRBD1 (6 bases). V lost 4 bases and J lost 2, with 18 bases in between. Per the germline V gene, CDR1 is KGHSH and CDR2 is LQKENI. This CDR3 is built from 18 residues. CDR3 DNA sequence: TGTGCCAGCTCACTAAATTTACAGGGTACGACTGGGGCCAACGTCCTGACTTTC. Amino acids: CASSLNLQGTTGANVLTF.

The chain links TRBV11-2 to TRBJ2-2, with 8 bases fitting TRBD2. Germline CDR1 SGHAT, CDR2 FQNNGV. The CDR3 is 15 amino acids. V was clipped by 5 bases and J by 3 bases; unmatched bases: 5. The CDR3 spells CASSAGGGYTGELFF. The CDR3, as DNA: TGTGCCAGCAGCGCCGGGGGGGGGTACACCGGGGAGCTGTTTTTT. The variable domain in full, with the rest retrieved from reference TRBV11-2 and TRBJ2-2, is EAGVAQSPRYKIIEKRQSVAFWCNPISGHATLYWYQQILGQGPKLLIQFQNNGVVDDSQLPKDRFSAERLKGVDSTLKIQPAKLEDSAVYLCASSAGGGYTGELFFGEGSRLTVL.

With respect to this clone: One junction end does not reproduce the germline sequence, and a read error may be involved. The genes are TRBV6-5 and TRBJ1-2; possible D gene TRBD1, 6 bases. CDR1 is MNHEY, CDR2 SVGAGI, per germline. The CDR3 is made up of 15 amino acids. CDR3 residues: CATSWGGELLYGYTF. CDR3 sequence (DNA): TGTGCCACCAGTTGGGGGGGCGAATTACTCTATGGCTACACCTTC.

The rearrangement joins TRBV19 to TRBJ2-2; 10 nucleotides agree with TRBD1. In germline, CDR1 is LNHDA, CDR2 SQIVND (reference sequence). The V segment lost 7 bases and the J segment 0 bases; nucleotides outside the gene matches: 5. The CDR3 length is 16 residues. The CDR3 here is CASKKGQGTNTGELFF. The CDR3 DNA sequence: TGTGCCAGTAAGAAGGGACAGGGGACGAACACCGGGGAGCTGTTTTTT.

The chain recombines TRBV7-2 with TRBJ2-2; 11 nucleotides agree with TRBD2. CDR1 is SGHTA, CDR2 FQGNSA, per germline. The CDR3 sequence is 17 residues long. Trimming at V came to 0 bases and at J to 4 bases, leaving 4 bases not matched to a gene. CDR3 in amino acids: CASSLAASGGTTGELFF. The CDR3 nucleotides are TGTGCCAGCAGCTTAGCAGCTAGCGGGGGGACCACCGGGGAGCTGTTTTTT.

The chain employs TRBV5-1 and TRBJ2-1, with 9 bases aligning to TRBD1. Germline CDR1 SGHRS, CDR2 YFSETQ. The CDR3 loop spans 12 amino acids. V shed 4 bases, J shed 9 bases, and the junction held 2 bases outside the gene matches. The CDR3 DNA reads TGCGCCAGCAGCCGGGACAGGGTTGAGCAGTTCTTC. It encodes CASSRDRVEQFF.

V is TRBV5-1 and J is TRBJ1-1, with D perhaps TRBD1 (5 bases). Trimming cost V 2 bases and J 10 bases, with 12 bases left between them. The CDR3 extends over 12 amino acids. Germline V CDR1 and CDR2: SGHRS, YFSETQ. CDR3 sequence: CASSFGLGPAFF. The CDR3 coding sequence is TGCGCCAGCAGCTTCGGGTTGGGGCCAGCTTTCTTT.

The CDR3 coding sequence is TGTGCCAGCAGTTCTGGACAGGGAATCGGCGGAAACACCATATATTTT. It yields the protein CASSSGQGIGGNTIYF. This chain joins TRBV6-5 and TRBJ1-3; 8 bases align to TRBD1. The V and J ends lost 4 bases and 4 bases, in that order; junction bases with no gene match: 9. The CDR3 length is 16 residues. The germline V gene encodes CDR1 MNHEY and CDR2 SVGAGI.

The rearrangement links TRBV4-2 to TRBJ2-7; D is possibly TRBD1 (6 bases). This CDR3 has 15 residues. Trimming took 0 bases from V and 2 from J, leaving 11 bases between them. Germline lookup yields CDR1 LGHNA and CDR2 YNFKEQ. CDR3 nucleotides: TGTGCCAGCAGCCAAGAACAGCAGGGGCCCTACGAGCAGTACTTC. Protein: CASSQEQQGPYEQYF.

The chain has TRBV7-2 and TRBJ2-1; D not certain. Deletions cut 3 bases from V and 0 bases from J, with 6 bases between. Germline values: CDR1 SGHTA, CDR2 FQGNSA. The length of the CDR3 is 14 residues. The CDR3 nucleotides read TGTGCCAGCAGCTTCGCGGTCTCCTACAATGAGCAGTTCTTC. Residues: CASSFAVSYNEQFF.

V is TRBV7-2 and J is TRBJ2-7, with D unclear. Germline V gives CDR1 SGHTA, CDR2 FQGNSA. With 5 bases removed from V and 6 bases from J, the gap between germline ends came to 8 bases. This CDR3 contains 11 residues. CDR3 sequence reads: CASSKFSEQYF. CDR3 bases: TGTGCCAGCAGCAAGTTCAGCGAGCAGTACTTC.

The rearrangement links TRBV29-1 to TRBJ1-1, with D possibly being TRBD1 (5 bases). The CDR3 is made up of 14 amino acids. Germline assignment: CDR1 SQVTM and CDR2 ANQGSEA. CDR3 DNA sequence: TGCAGTTCGGCCCGAGACAGCATGAACACTGAAGCTTTCTTT. It yields the protein CSSARDSMNTEAFF.

This chain links TRBV6-1 with TRBJ2-5; D may be TRBD2 (6 bases). V was clipped by 5 bases and J by 0 bases, with 13 bases between them. CDR1 is MNHNS and CDR2 is SASEGT in the germline V gene. There are 15 residues in the CDR3. The CDR3 loop is CASSTTRGYQETQYF. CDR3 DNA: TGTGCCAGCAGTACCACCCGGGGGTACCAAGAGACCCAGTACTTC.

The chain links TRBV21-1 to TRBJ2-3; the table's D call, TRBD1, has no DNA check behind it. TRBV21-1 is shown as a pseudogene. The CDR3 totals 15 residues. DNA for the CDR3: TGTGCCAGCAGTACACAGGGCGTAAGCACAGATACGCAGTATTTT. This sequence encodes CASSTQGVSTDTQYF.

The chain combines TRBV27 with TRBJ2-3; 7 positions agree with TRBD2. This CDR3 has 16 amino acids. The V segment lost 1 base and the J segment 2 bases; nucleotides outside the gene matches: 6. Germline lookup yields CDR1 MNHEY and CDR2 SMNVEV (reference sequence). The CDR3 nucleotides read TGTGCCAGCAGTTTATGGGCGGGAGCCCTCACAGATACGCAGTATTTT. As protein: CASSLWAGALTDTQYF.

The rearrangement uses TRBV7-3 and TRBJ2-3; 12 bases fit TRBD2. Trimming removed 4 bases from V and 3 bases from J; junction bases left unmatched: 2. Germline V CDR1 and CDR2: SGHTA, FQGTGA. This CDR3 spans 15 amino acids. The CDR3 DNA reads TGTGCCAGCAGCTCCGGGACTAGCGGGACAGATACGCAGTATTTT. This translates into CASSSGTSGTDTQYF.

The chain recombines TRBV28 with TRBJ1-2; 11 bases match TRBD1. Germline V gene sequence: CDR1 MDHEN, CDR2 SYDVKM. The CDR3 has 14 amino acids. With V trimmed by 6 bases and J by 6 bases, 6 bases remained unmatched. CDR3 bases: TGTGCCAGCAGCTCCGGGACAGGGGGGGATGGCTACACCTTC. Translated: CASSSGTGGDGYTF.

The gene calls are TRBV19 and TRBJ1-5; D unresolved. This CDR3 contains 13 residues. Trimming shortened V by 5 bases and J by 5 bases, and 10 bases separated the two germline ends. CDR1 and CDR2 (germline): LNHDA, SQIVND (reference sequence). The CDR3 DNA reads TGTGCCAGTAGTCCCCTTTTTGATCAGCCCCAGCATTTT. Protein product: CASSPLFDQPQHF.

V gene TRBV5-1 combines with J gene TRBJ2-7, with D uncertain. The CDR3 sequence is 14 residues long. Germline CDR1 reads SGHRS; CDR2 reads YFSETQ. V was shortened by 0 bases and J by 6 bases, with 13 bases between the two germline ends. The CDR3 here is CASSLGGSPREQYF. The CDR3 nucleotides are TGCGCCAGCAGCTTGGGCGGTTCCCCCCGCGAGCAGTACTTC.

The J gene is TRBJ2-3, the V gene TRBV6-6; D is perhaps TRBD2 (7 bases). This CDR3 has 15 residues. V was pared by 8 bases and J by 4 bases, with 19 bases between. The germline CDR1 and CDR2 sequences are MNHNY and SVGAGI (reference sequence). CDR3 nucleotide sequence: TGTGCCAGCCTTAGGGGGGGGAGTCAGGCAGATACGCAGTATTTT. Translated: CASLRGGSQADTQYF.

This clone was counted a few times. The chain uses TRBV21-1 and TRBJ1-4; whether TRBD1, the table's D call, matches the DNA was not checked. TRBV21-1 is marked as a pseudogene. This CDR3 comprises 15 residues. The CDR3 DNA is TGTGCCAGCAGCAAAGGGGACAGGGTACGGGAAAAACTGTTTTTT. It encodes CASSKGDRVREKLFF.

The chain links TRBV28 to TRBJ2-5, with 7 bases fitting TRBD1. This CDR3 contains 13 residues. The junction had 4 bases not matched to a gene; V was cut back by 6 bases and J by 3 bases. Germline loops: CDR1 MDHEN, CDR2 SYDVKM. The CDR3 region is CASRGTAKETQYF. The CDR3 nucleotides are TGTGCCAGCAGAGGGACAGCAAAAGAGACCCAGTACTTC.

The chain links TRBV23-1 to TRBJ2-1, with a possible D match to TRBD1 (6 bases). TRBV23-1 is treated as an ORF (open reading frame) with a function not yet certain. Trimming cost V 7 bases and J 9 bases, with 16 bases left between them. The CDR3 has 13 amino acids. CDR3 nucleotide sequence: TGCGCCAGCAAGGGAACAGGGTCCATTGAGCAGTTCTTC. The encoded protein is CASKGTGSIEQFF.

This chain connects TRBV28 to TRBJ2-7; TRBD2 might be the D (5 bases). This CDR3 is 12 amino acids long. CDR1 and CDR2 from the germline V gene are MDHEN and SYDVKM. The V gene lost 6 bases and the J gene lost 8 bases, with 14 bases spanning the gap. CDR3 bases: TGTGCCAGCAGGCCCCGGAGAGGGCAGCAGTACTTC. Translation gives CASRPRRGQQYF.

The V and J genes are TRBV18 and TRBJ1-2; 9 nucleotides align to TRBD1. Germline assignment: CDR1 KGHSH and CDR2 LQKENI. The CDR3 consists of 20 residues. J was trimmed by 6 bases and V by 3 bases; bases with no gene match: 23. CDR3 protein: CASSPNSISRGQGGVDGYTF. The DNA of the CDR3 is TGTGCCAGCTCACCGAACTCTATCAGTCGGGGACAGGGTGGCGTGGATGGCTACACCTTC.

The V and J genes are TRBV4-1 and TRBJ2-1, with 14 bases fitting TRBD2. The CDR3 is made up of 17 amino acids. Germline-derived CDR1 and CDR2 are MGHRA and YSYEKL. J was trimmed by 8 bases and V by 1 base; bases with no gene match: 7. The CDR3 reads CASSQGQRLAGGYEQFF. CDR3 bases: TGCGCCAGCAGCCAAGGTCAAAGACTAGCGGGGGGGTATGAGCAGTTCTTC.

This chain uses TRBV29-1 with TRBJ2-1; 14 bases are shared with TRBD2. CDR3 length: 16 residues. Unmatched junction bases numbered 2, after V lost 0 bases and J lost 4 bases. Germline CDR1 is SQVTM and CDR2 is ANQGSEA. The CDR3 nucleotides read TGCAGCGTTGAAGAGGGGACTAGCGGGGGTTACAATGAGCAGTTCTTC. It is translated as CSVEEGTSGGYNEQFF.

The gene calls are TRBV11-2 and TRBJ2-2; no definite D call. The V gene lost 5 bases and the J gene lost 4 bases, with 11 bases spanning the gap. The germline V gene encodes CDR1 SGHAT and CDR2 FQNNGV. This CDR3 has 14 amino acids. CDR3 sequence (DNA): TGTGCCAGCAGCCTCCCTTCGGGCACCGGGGAGCTGTTTTTT. It encodes CASSLPSGTGELFF.